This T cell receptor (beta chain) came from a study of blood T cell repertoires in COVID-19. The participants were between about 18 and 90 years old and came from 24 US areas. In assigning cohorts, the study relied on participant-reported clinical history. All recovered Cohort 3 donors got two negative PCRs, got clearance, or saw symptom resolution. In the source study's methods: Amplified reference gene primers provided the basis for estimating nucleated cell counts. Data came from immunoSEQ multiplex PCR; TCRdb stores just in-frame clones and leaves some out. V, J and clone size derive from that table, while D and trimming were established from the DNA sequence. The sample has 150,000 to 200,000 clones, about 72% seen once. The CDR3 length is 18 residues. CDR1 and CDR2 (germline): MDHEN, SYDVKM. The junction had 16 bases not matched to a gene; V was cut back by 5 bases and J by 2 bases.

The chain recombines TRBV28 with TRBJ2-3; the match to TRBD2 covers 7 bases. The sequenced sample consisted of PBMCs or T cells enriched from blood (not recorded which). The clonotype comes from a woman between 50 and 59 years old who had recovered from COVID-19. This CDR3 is CASSRTGRRGKDTDTQYF. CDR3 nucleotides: TGTGCCAGCAGTCGGACTGGGAGGCGGGGGAAAGACACAGATACGCAGTATTTT. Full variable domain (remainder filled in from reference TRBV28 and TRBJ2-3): DVKVTQSSRYLVKRTGEKVFLECVQDMDHENMFWYRQDPGLGLRLIYFSYDVKMKEKGDIPEGYSVSREKKERFSLILESASTNQTSMYLCASSRTGRRGKDTDTQYFGPGTRLTVL.